Below are 2 T cell receptor beta chains sequenced from a single sample in a study of blood T cells in healthy people across ages. Primed by a sample-barcoded 5' primer and a J-beta primer mix, a second PCR proceeded for 7 to 11 cycles. Each CDR3 protein gets one entry after TCRdb re-called the 5' RACE reads with MiXCR. In the table there are about 700,000 distinct CDR3 sequences, about 34% of which are singletons. The sample taken for sequencing was blood. These receptors all come from a woman older than 75 in good health.

About this clonotype itself: Given a much more abundant clone one base away, this may be a read error. The V and J genes are TRBV10-2 and TRBJ2-1, with TRBD1 matching over 7 bases. Germline CDR1 reads WSHSY; CDR2 reads SAAADI. This CDR3 is 16 amino acids long. The trim removed 2 bases at V and 6 bases at J, leaving 10 bases unmatched. CDR3 coding DNA: TGCGCCAGCAGTGAGAATGGCAGGGGGTGGTTCAATGAGCAGTTCTTC. This translates into CASSENGRGWFNEQFF.

Many counts were recorded for this clonotype. This chain connects TRBV5-1 to TRBJ2-4; D possibly corresponds to TRBD1 (6 bases). V lost 3 bases and J lost 6, with 13 bases in between. The CDR3 length is 14 residues. Germline assignment: CDR1 SGHRS and CDR2 YFSETQ. Here the CDR3 DNA reads TGCGCCAGCAGCTCACAGGGCCCAATAAACATTCAGTACTTC. This translates into CASSSQGPINIQYF. The whole variable domain, filled in from reference TRBV5-1 and TRBJ2-4, reads KAGVTQTPRYLIKTRGQQVTLSCSPISGHRSVSWYQQTPGQGLQFLFEYFSETQRNKGNFPGRFSGRQFSNSRSEMNVSTLELGDSALYLCASSSQGPINIQYFGAGTRLSVL.